The entry below describes one TCR beta chain. Its antigen is not known. With 4 bases clipped from V and 9 bases from J, the junction kept 2 bases outside the gene matches. This CDR3 is built from 14 residues. From germline, CDR1 is MNHNY and CDR2 SVGAGI (reference sequence). The immunoSEQ assay was version 4, run in survey mode. Here immunoSEQ multiplex PCR was the method, and the copy in TCRdb shows in-frame clones only, minus some. The sample lists 6,500 to 8,500 clones; about 56% were seen once. This record comes from a study of persistence of HIV-infected CD4 T cells. Turning to the study itself: Multiple blood draws of up to roughly 200 mL, except a couple of donors with single leukapheresis.

Lysates of CMV-infected fibroblasts at 10 ug/mL stimulated these cells. Sorting selected CD4+ T cells upregulating both CD40 ligand and CD69. This sequence originates from an adult man with HIV who was CMV-seropositive. The chain joins TRBV6-6 to TRBJ1-6; 11 positions match TRBD1. The sequencing here drew on CD4+ T cells sorted from PBMCs after approximately 18-hour stimulation, taken from a patient who received antiretroviral therapy. For the CDR3, the DNA is TGTGCCAGCAGTTGGGGACAGGGGGTTTCACCCCTCCACTTT. The encoded protein is CASSWGQGVSPLHF.